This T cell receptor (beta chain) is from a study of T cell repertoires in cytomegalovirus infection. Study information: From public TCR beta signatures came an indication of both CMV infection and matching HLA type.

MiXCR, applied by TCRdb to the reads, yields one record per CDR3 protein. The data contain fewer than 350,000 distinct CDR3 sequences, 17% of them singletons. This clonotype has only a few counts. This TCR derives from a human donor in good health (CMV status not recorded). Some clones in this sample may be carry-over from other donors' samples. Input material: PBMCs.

CDR3 region: CASSRPGTGISGANVLTF. CDR3 nucleotide sequence: TGTGCCAGCAGTCGGCCGGGGACAGGGATCTCTGGGGCCAACGTCCTGACTTTC. The chain employs TRBV12-3 or TRBV12-4 and TRBJ2-6; 9 bases fit TRBD1. V lost 5 bases, J lost 0 bases, and 8 bases stayed unmatched. This CDR3 spans 18 amino acids.